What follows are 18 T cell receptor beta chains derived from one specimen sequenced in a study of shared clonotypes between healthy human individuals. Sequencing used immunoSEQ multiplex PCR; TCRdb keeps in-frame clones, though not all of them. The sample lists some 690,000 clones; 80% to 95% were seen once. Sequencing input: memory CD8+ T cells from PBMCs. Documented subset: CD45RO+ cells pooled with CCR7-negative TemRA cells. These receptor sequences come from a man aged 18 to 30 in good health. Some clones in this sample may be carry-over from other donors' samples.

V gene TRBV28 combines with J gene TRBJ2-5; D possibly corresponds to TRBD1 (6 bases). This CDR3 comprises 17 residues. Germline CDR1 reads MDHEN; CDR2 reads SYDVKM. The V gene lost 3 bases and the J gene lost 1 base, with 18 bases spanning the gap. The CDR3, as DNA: TGTGCCAGCAGTTTTTTCTCGGCAGGGGAACTCCAAGAGACCCAGTACTTC. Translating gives CASSFFSAGELQETQYF.

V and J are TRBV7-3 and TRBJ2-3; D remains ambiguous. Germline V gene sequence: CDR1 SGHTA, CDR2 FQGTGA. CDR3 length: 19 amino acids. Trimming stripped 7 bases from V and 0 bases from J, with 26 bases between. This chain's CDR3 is CASIHPGPLRVTSTDTQYF. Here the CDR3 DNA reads TGTGCCAGCATACATCCCGGGCCTCTAAGGGTTACTAGCACAGATACGCAGTATTTT.

CDR3 bases: TGTGCCAGCAGTCACAGACTAGCGGGGATTATAAGCACAGATACGCAGTATTTT. It encodes CASSHRLAGIISTDTQYF. The chain carries TRBV27 and TRBJ2-3; TRBD2 agrees at 11 bases. Germline V lookup: CDR1 MNHEY, CDR2 SMNVEV (reference sequence). The CDR3 sequence is 18 residues long. V was pared by 5 bases and J by 0 bases, with 10 bases of the junction left unmatched.

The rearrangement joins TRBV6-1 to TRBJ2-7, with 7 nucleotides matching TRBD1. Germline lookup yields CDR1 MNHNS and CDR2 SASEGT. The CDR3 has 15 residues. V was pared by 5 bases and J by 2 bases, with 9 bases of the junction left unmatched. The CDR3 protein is CASSPDRVGPYEQYF. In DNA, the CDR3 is TGTGCCAGCAGTCCTGACAGGGTAGGACCCTACGAGCAGTACTTC.

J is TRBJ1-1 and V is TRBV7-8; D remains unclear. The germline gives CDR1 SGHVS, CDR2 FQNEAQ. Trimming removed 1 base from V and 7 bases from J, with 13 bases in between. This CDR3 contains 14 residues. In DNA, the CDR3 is TGTGCCAGCAGCTTAGGATGGGGTTTCGGTGAAGCTTTCTTT. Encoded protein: CASSLGWGFGEAFF. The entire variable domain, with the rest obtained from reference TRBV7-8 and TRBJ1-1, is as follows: GAGVSQSPRYKVAKRGQDVALRCDPISGHVSLFWYQQALGQGPEFLTYFQNEAQLDKSGLPSDRFFAERPEGSVSTLKIQRTQQEDSAVYLCASSLGWGFGEAFFGQGTRLTVV.

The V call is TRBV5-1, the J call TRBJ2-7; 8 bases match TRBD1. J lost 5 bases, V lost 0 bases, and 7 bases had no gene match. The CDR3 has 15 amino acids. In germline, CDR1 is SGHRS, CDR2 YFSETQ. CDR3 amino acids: CASSLAQGAKNEQYF. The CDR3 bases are TGCGCCAGCAGCTTGGCGCAGGGGGCAAAGAACGAGCAGTACTTC.

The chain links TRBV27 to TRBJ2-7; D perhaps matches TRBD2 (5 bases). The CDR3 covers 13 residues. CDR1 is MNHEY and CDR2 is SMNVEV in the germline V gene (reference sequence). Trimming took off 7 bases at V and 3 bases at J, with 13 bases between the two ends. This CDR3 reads CASKFIGGYEQYF. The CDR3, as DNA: TGTGCCAGCAAGTTTATAGGAGGCTACGAGCAGTACTTC.

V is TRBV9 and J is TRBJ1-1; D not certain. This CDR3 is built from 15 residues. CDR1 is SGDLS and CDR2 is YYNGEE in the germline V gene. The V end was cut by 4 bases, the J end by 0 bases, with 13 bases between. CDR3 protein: CASSPKNRVNTEAFF. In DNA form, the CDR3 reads TGTGCCAGCAGCCCAAAAAACAGAGTGAACACTGAAGCTTTCTTT.

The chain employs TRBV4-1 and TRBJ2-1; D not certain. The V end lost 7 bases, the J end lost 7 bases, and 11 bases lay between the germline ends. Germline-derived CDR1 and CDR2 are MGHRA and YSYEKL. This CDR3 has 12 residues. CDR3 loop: CASIGFGNEQFF. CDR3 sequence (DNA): TGCGCCAGCATTGGGTTCGGGAATGAGCAGTTCTTC.

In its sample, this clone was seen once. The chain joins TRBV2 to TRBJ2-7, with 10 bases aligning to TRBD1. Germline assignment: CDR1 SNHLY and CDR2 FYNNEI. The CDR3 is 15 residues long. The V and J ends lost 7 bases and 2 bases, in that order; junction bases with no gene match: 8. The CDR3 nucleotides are TGTGCCAGCACCATGGACAGGGGGATTACCTACGAGCAGTACTTC. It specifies CASTMDRGITYEQYF.

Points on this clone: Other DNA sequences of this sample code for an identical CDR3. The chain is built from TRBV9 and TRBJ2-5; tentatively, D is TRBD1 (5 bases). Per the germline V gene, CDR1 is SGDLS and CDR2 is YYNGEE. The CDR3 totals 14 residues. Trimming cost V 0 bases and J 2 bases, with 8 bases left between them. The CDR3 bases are TGTGCCAGCAGCGTAGAAAGGGGTCAAGAGACCCAGTACTTC. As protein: CASSVERGQETQYF.

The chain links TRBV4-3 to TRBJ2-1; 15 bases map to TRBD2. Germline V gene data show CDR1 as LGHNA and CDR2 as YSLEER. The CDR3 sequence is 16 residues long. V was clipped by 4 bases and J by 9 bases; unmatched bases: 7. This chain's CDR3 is CASSPGLAGGLLEQFF. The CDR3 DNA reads TGCGCCAGCAGCCCCGGACTAGCGGGAGGGCTTCTTGAGCAGTTCTTC.

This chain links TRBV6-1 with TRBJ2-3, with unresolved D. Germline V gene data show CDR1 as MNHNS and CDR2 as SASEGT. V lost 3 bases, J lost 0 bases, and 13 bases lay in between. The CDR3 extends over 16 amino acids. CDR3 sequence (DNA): TGTGCCAGCAGTGACGAGGTCGGTCCTAGCACAGATACGCAGTATTTT. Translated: CASSDEVGPSTDTQYF.

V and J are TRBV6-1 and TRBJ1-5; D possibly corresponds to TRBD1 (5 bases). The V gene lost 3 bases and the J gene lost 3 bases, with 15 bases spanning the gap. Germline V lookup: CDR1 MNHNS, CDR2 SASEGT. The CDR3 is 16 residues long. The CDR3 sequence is CASSEGPRQSNQPQHF. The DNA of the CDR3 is TGTGCCAGCAGTGAGGGGCCCAGACAATCCAATCAGCCCCAGCATTTT.

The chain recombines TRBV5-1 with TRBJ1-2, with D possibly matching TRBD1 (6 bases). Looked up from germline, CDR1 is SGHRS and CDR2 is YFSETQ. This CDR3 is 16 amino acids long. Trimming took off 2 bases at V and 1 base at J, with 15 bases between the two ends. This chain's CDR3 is CASSFHPRTDNYGYTF. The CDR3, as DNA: TGCGCCAGCAGCTTCCATCCACGGACAGATAACTATGGCTACACCTTC.

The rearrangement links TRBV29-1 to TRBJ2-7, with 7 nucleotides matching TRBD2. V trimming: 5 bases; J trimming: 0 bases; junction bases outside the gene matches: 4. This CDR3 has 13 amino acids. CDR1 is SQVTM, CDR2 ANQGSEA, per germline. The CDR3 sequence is CSVTSDSSYEQYF. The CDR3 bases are TGCAGCGTTACTAGCGACAGCTCCTACGAGCAGTACTTC.

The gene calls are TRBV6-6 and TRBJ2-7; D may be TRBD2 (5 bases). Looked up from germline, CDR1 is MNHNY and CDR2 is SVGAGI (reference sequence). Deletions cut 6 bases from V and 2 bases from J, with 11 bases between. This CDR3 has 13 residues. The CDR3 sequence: CASRALGAYEQYF. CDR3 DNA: TGTGCCAGCAGAGCCTTGGGAGCCTACGAGCAGTACTTC.

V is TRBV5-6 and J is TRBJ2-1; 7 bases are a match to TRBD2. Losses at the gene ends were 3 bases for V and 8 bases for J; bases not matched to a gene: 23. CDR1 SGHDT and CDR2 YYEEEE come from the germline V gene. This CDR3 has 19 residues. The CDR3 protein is CASSSLLVPGLQKVHEQFF. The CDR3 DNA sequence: TGTGCCAGCAGCTCCCTGCTTGTGCCGGGACTACAAAAGGTACATGAGCAGTTCTTC.